This T cell receptor (beta chain) was sequenced for a study of T cells in Graves' hyperthyroidism and ophthalmopathy. Trimming stripped 0 bases from V and 1 base from J, with 13 bases between. Germline loops: CDR1 GTSNPN, CDR2 SVGIG (reference sequence). CDR3 length: 16 amino acids. This clonotype was seen many times. The antigen is undetermined. Study-wide findings and caveats: Blood also held most thyroid clonotypes expanded beyond 0.001.

It was RNA transcripts that yielded the amplified TCR beta CDR3 regions. Carried out on the TCR CDR3, a first-round RT-PCR used the HTBI primer set. MiXCR was run by TCRdb on the multiplex PCR reads, yielding one entry per CDR3 protein. The sample includes 300,000 to 450,000 distinct CDR3 sequences, about 15% of them seen just once. The chain links TRBV30 to TRBJ2-4; D possibly uses TRBD1 or TRBD2 (6 bases each). Sequences were obtained from blood. The receptor was isolated from a woman in her 30s with Graves' ophthalmopathy. CDR3 amino acids: CAWSVGSGAAKNIQYF. As DNA, the CDR3 is TGTGCCTGGAGTGTAGGGTCGGGGGCGGCCAAAAACATTCAGTACTTC. The complete variable domain, with remaining parts taken from reference TRBV30 and TRBJ2-4, reads SQTIHQWPATLVQPVGSPLSLECTVEGTSNPNLYWYRQAAGRGLQLLFYSVGIGQISSEVPQNLSASRPQDRQFILSSKKLLLSDSGFYLCAWSVGSGAAKNIQYFGAGTRLSVL.